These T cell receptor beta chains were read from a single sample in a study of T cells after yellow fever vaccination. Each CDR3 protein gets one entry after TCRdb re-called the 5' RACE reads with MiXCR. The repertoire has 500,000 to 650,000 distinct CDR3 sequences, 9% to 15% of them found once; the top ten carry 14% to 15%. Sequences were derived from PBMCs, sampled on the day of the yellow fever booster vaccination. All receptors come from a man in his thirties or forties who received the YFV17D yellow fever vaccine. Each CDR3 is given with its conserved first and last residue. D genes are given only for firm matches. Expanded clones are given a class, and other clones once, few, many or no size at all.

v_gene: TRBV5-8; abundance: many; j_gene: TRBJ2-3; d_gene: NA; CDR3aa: CATGNPGGPTDTQYF; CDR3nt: TGTGCGACCGGCAACCCCGGGGGCCCCACAGATACGCAGTATTTT
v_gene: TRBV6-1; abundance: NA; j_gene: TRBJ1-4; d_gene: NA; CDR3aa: CASRHRVLGEKLFF; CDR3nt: TGTGCCAGCAGGCACAGGGTATTGGGTGAAAAACTGTTTTTT
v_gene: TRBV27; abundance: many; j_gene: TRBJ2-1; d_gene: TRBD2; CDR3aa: CASSLGLAGVGGEQFF; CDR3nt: TGTGCCAGCAGTCTGGGACTAGCGGGAGTAGGGGGTGAGCAGTTCTTC
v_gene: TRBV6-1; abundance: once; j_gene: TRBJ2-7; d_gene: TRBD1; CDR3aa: CASSEAGTGIKYF; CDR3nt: TGTGCCAGCAGTGAAGCGGGGACAGGCATTAAGTACTTC
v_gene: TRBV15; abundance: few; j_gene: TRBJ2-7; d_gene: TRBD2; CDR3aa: CATSVGLAGSYEQYF; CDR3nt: TGTGCCACCAGCGTAGGACTAGCGGGCTCCTACGAGCAGTACTTC
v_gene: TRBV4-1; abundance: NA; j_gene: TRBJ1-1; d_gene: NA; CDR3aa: CASSQNSESRLGAFF; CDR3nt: TGCGCCAGCAGCCAAAATTCTGAATCCCGCTTGGGGGCTTTCTTT
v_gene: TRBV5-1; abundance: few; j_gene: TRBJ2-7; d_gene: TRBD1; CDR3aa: CASSLDPGTDTYEQYF; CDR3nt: TGCGCCAGCAGCTTGGATCCTGGGACAGACACCTACGAGCAGTACTTC
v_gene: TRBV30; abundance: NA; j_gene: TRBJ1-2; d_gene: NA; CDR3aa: CAWRSGLEGYTF; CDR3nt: TGTGCCTGGAGGTCCGGGCTGGAAGGCTACACCTTC
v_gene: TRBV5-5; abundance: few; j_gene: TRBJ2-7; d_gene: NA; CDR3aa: CASSPLGVSEQYF; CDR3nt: TGTGCCAGCAGCCCACTCGGGGTCTCCGAGCAGTACTTC
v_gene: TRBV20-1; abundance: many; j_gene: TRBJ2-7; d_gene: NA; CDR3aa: CSARENSYEQYF; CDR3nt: TGCAGTGCTAGGGAAAACTCCTACGAGCAGTACTTC
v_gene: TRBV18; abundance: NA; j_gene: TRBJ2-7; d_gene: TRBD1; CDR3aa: CASSYTTPGTGSDEQYF; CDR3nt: TGTGCCAGCTCATACACGACCCCCGGGACAGGGAGCGACGAGCAGTACTTC
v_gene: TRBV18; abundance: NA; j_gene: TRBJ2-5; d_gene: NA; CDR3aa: CASSSDVTETQYF; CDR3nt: TGTGCCAGCTCGTCAGACGTCACTGAGACCCAGTACTTC
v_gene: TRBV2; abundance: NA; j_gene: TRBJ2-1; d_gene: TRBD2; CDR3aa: CASRPPGLAKGEQFF; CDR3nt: TGTGCCAGCAGGCCACCGGGACTAGCGAAGGGTGAGCAGTTCTTC
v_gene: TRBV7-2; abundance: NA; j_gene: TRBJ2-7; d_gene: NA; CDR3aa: CASSEQSGPYEQYF; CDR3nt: TGTGCCAGCAGCGAACAAAGCGGGCCCTACGAGCAGTACTTC